The T cell receptor (beta chain) described here comes from a study of shared clonotypes between healthy human individuals. Generated by immunoSEQ multiplex PCR, the TCRdb table keeps only in-frame clones and is missing some. The data show about 470,000 clones, roughly 77% seen once. The V and J ends lost 0 bases and 7 bases respectively, with 13 bases between them. The CDR3 length is 14 residues. Germline V gene sequence: CDR1 SGHNT, CDR2 YENEEA. The chain combines TRBV11-3 with TRBJ2-7; no reliable D call. Input material: PBMCs. The sequence derives from a woman aged 40 to 50 in good health. Some clones in this sample may be carry-over from other donors' samples. The CDR3 spells CASSLDYLVGEQYF. The CDR3 DNA reads TGTGCCAGCAGCTTAGACTACCTAGTGGGTGAGCAGTACTTC.